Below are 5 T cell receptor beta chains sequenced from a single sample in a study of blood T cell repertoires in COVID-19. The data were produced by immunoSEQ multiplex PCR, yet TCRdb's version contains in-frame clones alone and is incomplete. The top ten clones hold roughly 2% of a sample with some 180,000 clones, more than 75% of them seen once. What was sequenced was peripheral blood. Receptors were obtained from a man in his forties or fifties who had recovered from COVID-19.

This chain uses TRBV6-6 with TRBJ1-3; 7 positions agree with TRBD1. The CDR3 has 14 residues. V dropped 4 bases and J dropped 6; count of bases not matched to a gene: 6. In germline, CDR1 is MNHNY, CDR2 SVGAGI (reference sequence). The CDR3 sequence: CASSSTGLENTIYF. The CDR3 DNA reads TGTGCCAGCAGTTCGACAGGGTTGGAAAACACCATATATTTT.

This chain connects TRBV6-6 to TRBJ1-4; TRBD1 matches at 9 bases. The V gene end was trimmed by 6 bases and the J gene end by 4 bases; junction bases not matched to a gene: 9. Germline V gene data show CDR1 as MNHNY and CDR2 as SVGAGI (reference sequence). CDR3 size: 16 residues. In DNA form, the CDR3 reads TGTGCCAGCAGCACCGACAGGGGGGGTCGTAATGAAAAACTGTTTTTT. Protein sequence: CASSTDRGGRNEKLFF.

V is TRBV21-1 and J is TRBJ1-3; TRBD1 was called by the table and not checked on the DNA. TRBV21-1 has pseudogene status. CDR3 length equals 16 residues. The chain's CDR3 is CASEPGQGLSGNTIYF. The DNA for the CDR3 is TGTGCCAGCGAACCGGGACAGGGCCTCTCTGGAAACACCATATATTTT.

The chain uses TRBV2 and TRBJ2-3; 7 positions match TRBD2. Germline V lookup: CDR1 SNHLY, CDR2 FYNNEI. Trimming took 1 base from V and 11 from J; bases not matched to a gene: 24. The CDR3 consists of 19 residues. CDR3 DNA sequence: TGTGCCAGCAGTGAAGTGAGAGGGGTGGGACTGGAGCGGGGTAGCGGGCAGTATTTT. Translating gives CASSEVRGVGLERGSGQYF.

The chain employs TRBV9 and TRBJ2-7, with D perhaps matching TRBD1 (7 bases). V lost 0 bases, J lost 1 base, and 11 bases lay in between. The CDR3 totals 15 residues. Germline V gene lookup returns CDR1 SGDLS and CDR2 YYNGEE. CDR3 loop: CASSVGSGGSYEQYF. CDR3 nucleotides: TGTGCCAGCAGCGTAGGCTCAGGGGGGTCCTACGAGCAGTACTTC.